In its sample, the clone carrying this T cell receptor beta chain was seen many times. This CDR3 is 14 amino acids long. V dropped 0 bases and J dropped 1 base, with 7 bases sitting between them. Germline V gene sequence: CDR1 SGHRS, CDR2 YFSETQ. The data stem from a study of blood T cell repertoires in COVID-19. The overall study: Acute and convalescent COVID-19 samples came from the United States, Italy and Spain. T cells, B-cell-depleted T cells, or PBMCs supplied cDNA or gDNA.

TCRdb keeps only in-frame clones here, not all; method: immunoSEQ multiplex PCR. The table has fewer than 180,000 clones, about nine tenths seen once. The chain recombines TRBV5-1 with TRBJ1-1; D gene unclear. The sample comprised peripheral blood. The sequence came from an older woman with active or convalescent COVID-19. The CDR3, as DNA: TGCGCCAGCAGCTTGGACAACACGAACACTGAAGCTTTCTTT. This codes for CASSLDNTNTEAFF.